This T cell receptor beta chain was observed in a study of blood T cells in healthy people across ages. Study observations and caveats: Per million T cells, TCR beta diversity dropped about linearly as age rose.

A second PCR, run for about 6 to 11 cycles, used a sample-barcoded 5' primer plus a J-beta primer mix. Researchers report that a template-switch adaptor with 12 random nucleotides tagged each cDNA molecule. TCRdb itself ran the 5' RACE reads through MiXCR, one entry per CDR3 protein. The sample shows fewer than 900,000 distinct CDR3 sequences, roughly 44% of them seen only once. Each sample yielded at least 6.5 million isolated PBMCs. V was cut by 4 bases and J by 0 bases, with 13 bases left in between. The germline gives CDR1 MNHEY, CDR2 SVGEGT. The CDR3 is 15 amino acids. About this clonotype itself: Its antigen is as yet unknown.

The source of this sequence is an older woman in good health. The sample was blood. The V gene is TRBV6-2 or TRBV6-3, the J gene TRBJ2-7; D is tentatively TRBD1 or TRBD2 (6 bases each). CDR3 coding DNA: TGTGCCAGCAGTTGTTCACCGGGGGCCTCCTACGAGCAGTACTTC. Protein sequence: CASSCSPGASYEQYF.